Given below is one TCR beta chain in context. This specimen belongs to a study of T cell changes during pregnancy in multiple sclerosis. The ends lost 6 bases at V and 0 bases at J; junction bases unmatched: 2. Germline loops: CDR1 GTSNPN, CDR2 SVGIG (reference sequence). This CDR3 is 12 amino acids long. Profiling relied on immunoSEQ multiplex PCR, and the TCRdb table lists in-frame clones only, not all of them. In the table there are tens of thousands of clones, 85% to 95% of which are singletons. Specimen: CD4+ T cells from peripheral blood mononuclear cells, collected in the third trimester of pregnancy. This sequence was found in a female donor with multiple sclerosis, enrolled in a pregnancy study. The chain couples TRBV30 to TRBJ2-7; 7 bases line up with TRBD2. CDR3 DNA sequence: TGTGCCTGTAGCGGGTCCTCCTACGAGCAGTACTTC. Translation gives CACSGSSYEQYF.